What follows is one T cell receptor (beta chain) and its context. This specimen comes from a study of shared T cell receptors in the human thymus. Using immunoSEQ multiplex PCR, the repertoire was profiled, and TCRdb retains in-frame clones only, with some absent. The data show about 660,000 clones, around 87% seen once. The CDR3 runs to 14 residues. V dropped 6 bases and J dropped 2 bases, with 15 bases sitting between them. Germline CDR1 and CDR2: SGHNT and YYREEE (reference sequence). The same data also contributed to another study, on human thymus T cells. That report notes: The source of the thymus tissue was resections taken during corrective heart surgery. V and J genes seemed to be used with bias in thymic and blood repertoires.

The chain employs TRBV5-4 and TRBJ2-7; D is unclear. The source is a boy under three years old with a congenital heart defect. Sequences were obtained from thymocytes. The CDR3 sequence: CASNVGSQTYEQYF. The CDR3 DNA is TGTGCCAGCAATGTGGGCAGTCAGACCTACGAGCAGTACTTC.